This passage covers 13 T cell receptor beta chains from one sample sequenced in a study of T cell responses to AZD1222 COVID-19 vaccine. The assay was immunoSEQ multiplex PCR, and TCRdb's table has in-frame clones only and misses some. The table has some 150,000 clones, approximately 89% seen once. This specimen was peripheral blood, taken 28 days after the second AZD1222 dose. All receptors come from an adult who received the AZD1222 COVID-19 vaccine.

V usage is TRBV7-9 and J usage is TRBJ2-7; the match to TRBD2 covers 13 bases. The length of the CDR3 is 17 residues. Germline values: CDR1 SEHNR, CDR2 FQNEAQ (reference sequence). After removal of 5 bases from V and 4 bases from J, the junction contained 11 bases not matched to a gene. The DNA of the CDR3 is TGTGCCAGCAGCGACACTAGCGGGAGGGCCTTTACTTACGAGCAGTACTTC. Encoded protein: CASSDTSGRAFTYEQYF.

The rearrangement joins TRBV6-4 to TRBJ2-2, with D unclear. The CDR3 loop spans 13 amino acids. Germline V lookup: CDR1 MRHNA, CDR2 SNTAGT. V shed 6 bases and J shed 4 bases, with 9 bases lying between them. CDR3 coding DNA: TGTGCCAGCAGCGCCCTCATCACCGGGGAGCTGTTTTTT. Translated: CASSALITGELFF.

V and J are TRBV30 and TRBJ1-6, with TRBD1 matching 9 bases. Germline trimming cut 8 bases from V and 7 bases from J; bases unmatched to any gene: 6. Germline V gene lookup returns CDR1 GTSNPN and CDR2 SVGIG (reference sequence). This CDR3 comprises 13 residues. The CDR3 loop is CAGSGQGNSPLHF. The CDR3 DNA follows: TGTGCCGGTAGTGGACAGGGGAATTCACCCCTCCACTTT.

The CDR3 loop reads CASSLAGLAQQFF. Here the CDR3 DNA reads TGTGCCAGCAGCTTAGCAGGACTAGCTCAGCAGTTCTTC. The chain carries TRBV7-9 and TRBJ2-1; TRBD2 matches at 8 bases. Germline V gene data show CDR1 as SEHNR and CDR2 as FQNEAQ (reference sequence). With V trimmed by 0 bases and J by 11 bases, 3 bases remained unmatched. The CDR3 consists of 13 residues.

V usage is TRBV11-3 and J usage is TRBJ2-1; no definite D call. The length of the CDR3 is 16 residues. V was shortened by 0 bases and J by 4 bases, with 13 bases between the two germline ends. CDR1 and CDR2 from the germline V gene are SGHNT and YENEEA. The chain's CDR3 is CASSLEPGASYNEQFF. Here the CDR3 DNA reads TGTGCCAGCAGCTTAGAACCAGGAGCCAGTTACAATGAGCAGTTCTTC.

CDR3 DNA: TGTGCCAGCAGTTACCCTTTAGGGGGCGGGGGTCAGCCCCAGCATTTT. This encodes CASSYPLGGGGQPQHF. The V gene is TRBV6-9, the J gene TRBJ1-5; 7 bases map to TRBD1. Per the germline V gene, CDR1 is MNHGY and CDR2 is SVAAGI. The V and J ends lost 3 bases and 6 bases, in that order; junction bases with no gene match: 11. The CDR3 is 16 residues long.

This clone is a singleton in its sample. The genes are TRBV5-1 and TRBJ2-2; D unclear. Trimming pared 4 bases from V and 3 bases from J, leaving 10 bases between. Germline V gene data show CDR1 as SGHRS and CDR2 as YFSETQ. The CDR3 sequence is 14 residues long. CDR3 sequence reads: CASSGPTYTGELFF. For the CDR3, the DNA is TGCGCCAGCAGCGGCCCCACCTACACCGGGGAGCTGTTTTTT.

This chain connects TRBV2 to TRBJ1-1; D might be TRBD1 (5 bases). The CDR3 runs to 15 residues. The V gene lost 6 bases and the J gene lost 2 bases, with 16 bases spanning the gap. CDR1 is SNHLY, CDR2 FYNNEI, per germline. The CDR3 bases are TGTGCCAGCAGGGCCAAGACGGGGGGTAACACTGAAGCTTTCTTT. Translating gives CASRAKTGGNTEAFF. The full variable domain, with the rest looked up from reference TRBV2 and TRBJ1-1, is EPEVTQTPSHQVTQMGQEVILRCVPISNHLYFYWYRQILGQKVEFLVSFYNNEISEKSEIFDDQFSVERPDGSNFTLKIRSTKLEDSAMYFCASRAKTGGNTEAFFGQGTRLTVV.

The chain combines TRBV18 with TRBJ2-7, with a weak D call TRBD2 (6 bases). Trimming stripped 0 bases from V and 2 bases from J, with 17 bases between. Germline loops: CDR1 KGHSH, CDR2 LQKENI. The length of the CDR3 is 17 residues. In DNA, the CDR3 is TGTGCCAGCTCACCACCGATCGGGAGCAGCTCCACCTACGAGCAGTACTTC. As protein: CASSPPIGSSSTYEQYF.

V and J are TRBV28 and TRBJ1-1; tentatively, D is TRBD1 (5 bases). This CDR3 region has 13 residues. The germline V and J ends were trimmed by 2 bases and 7 bases, with 11 bases remaining between them. CDR1 is MDHEN and CDR2 is SYDVKM in the germline V gene. CDR3 sequence (DNA): TGTGCCAGCAGTTTAGCAGGGATGGATGAAGCTTTCTTT. It is translated as CASSLAGMDEAFF.

J is TRBJ2-7 and V is TRBV18, with D possibly matching TRBD2 (5 bases). The V gene's germline CDR1 is KGHSH and CDR2 LQKENI. The CDR3 is 15 residues long. The V end was cut by 8 bases, the J end by 2 bases, with 19 bases between. The CDR3 DNA reads as TGTGCCAGCACGATCTCCGAGGGTTCTGCCTACGAGCAGTACTTC. It specifies CASTISEGSAYEQYF.

This chain connects TRBV10-3 to TRBJ2-1; TRBD2 matches 9 bases. This CDR3 spans 13 amino acids. V shed 10 bases, J shed 8 bases, and the junction held 9 bases outside the gene matches. Germline V gene lookup returns CDR1 ENHRY and CDR2 SYGVKD. The CDR3 spells CASRASGIDEQFF. The CDR3 DNA reads as TGTGCCAGTCGAGCTAGCGGGATAGATGAGCAGTTCTTC.

This clone was seen a single time. The gene calls are TRBV6-2 or TRBV6-3 and TRBJ1-1; TRBD1 matches 8 bases. The ends lost 5 bases at V and 2 bases at J; junction bases unmatched: 7. The CDR3 is 15 amino acids. Germline CDR1 MNHEY, CDR2 SVGEGT. CDR3 in amino acids: CASSKRTGRNTEAFF. The CDR3 DNA reads TGTGCCAGCAGTAAGCGGACAGGGAGAAACACTGAAGCTTTCTTT.